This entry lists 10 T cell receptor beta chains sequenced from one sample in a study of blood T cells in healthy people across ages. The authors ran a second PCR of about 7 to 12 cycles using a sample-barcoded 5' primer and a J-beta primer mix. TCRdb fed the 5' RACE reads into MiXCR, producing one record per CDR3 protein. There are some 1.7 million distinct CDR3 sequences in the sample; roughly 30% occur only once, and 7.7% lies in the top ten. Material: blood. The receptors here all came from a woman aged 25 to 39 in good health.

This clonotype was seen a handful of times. CDR3 DNA sequence: TGTGCCAGCAGTTCCAGCGGGGGAAACATTCAGTACTTC. The encoded protein is CASSSSGGNIQYF. V and J are TRBV28 and TRBJ2-4, with 8 nucleotides matching TRBD2. The CDR3 consists of 13 residues. Trimming at V came to 4 bases and at J to 6 bases, leaving 2 bases not matched to a gene. Germline V lookup: CDR1 MDHEN, CDR2 SYDVKM.

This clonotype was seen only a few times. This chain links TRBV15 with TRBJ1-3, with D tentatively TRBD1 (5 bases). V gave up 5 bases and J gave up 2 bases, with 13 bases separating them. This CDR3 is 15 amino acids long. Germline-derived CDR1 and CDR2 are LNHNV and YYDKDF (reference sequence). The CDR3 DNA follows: TGTGCCACCAGCTCAACCGGAGGGGCTGGAAACACCATATATTTT. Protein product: CATSSTGGAGNTIYF.

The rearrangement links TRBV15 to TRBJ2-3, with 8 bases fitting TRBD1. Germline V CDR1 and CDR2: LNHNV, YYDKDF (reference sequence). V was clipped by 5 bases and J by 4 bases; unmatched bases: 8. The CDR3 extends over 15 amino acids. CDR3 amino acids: CATSPRQGTPDTQYF. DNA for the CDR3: TGTGCCACCAGCCCCAGACAGGGGACGCCAGATACGCAGTATTTT.

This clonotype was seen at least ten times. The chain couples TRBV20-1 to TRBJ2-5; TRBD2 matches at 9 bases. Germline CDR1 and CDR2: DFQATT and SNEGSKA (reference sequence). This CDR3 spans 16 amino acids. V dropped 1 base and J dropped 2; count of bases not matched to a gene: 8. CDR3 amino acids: CSARARLAAIQETQYF. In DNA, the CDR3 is TGCAGTGCTAGAGCCCGACTAGCGGCCATACAAGAGACCCAGTACTTC.

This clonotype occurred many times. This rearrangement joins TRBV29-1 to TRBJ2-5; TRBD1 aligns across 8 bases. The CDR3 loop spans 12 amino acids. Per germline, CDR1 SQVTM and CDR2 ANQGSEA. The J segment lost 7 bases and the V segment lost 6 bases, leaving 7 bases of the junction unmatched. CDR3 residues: CSVADRAGTQYF. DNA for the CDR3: TGCAGCGTAGCGGACAGGGCGGGGACCCAGTACTTC.

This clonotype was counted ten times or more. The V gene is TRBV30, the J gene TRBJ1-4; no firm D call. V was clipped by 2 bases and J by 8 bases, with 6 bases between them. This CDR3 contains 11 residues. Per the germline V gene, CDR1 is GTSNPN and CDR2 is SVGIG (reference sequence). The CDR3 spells CAWSIREKLFF. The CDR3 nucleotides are TGTGCCTGGAGTATAAGGGAAAAACTGTTTTTT.

The CDR3 sequence: CASSSALLPDTQYF. The CDR3 coding sequence is TGTGCCAGCAGCTCCGCCTTGCTGCCGGATACGCAGTATTTT. J is TRBJ2-3 and V is TRBV7-6; D gene ambiguous. This CDR3 is built from 14 residues. The V end lost 4 bases, the J end lost 6 bases, and 14 bases lay between the germline ends. CDR1 and CDR2 (germline): SGHVS, FNYEAQ.

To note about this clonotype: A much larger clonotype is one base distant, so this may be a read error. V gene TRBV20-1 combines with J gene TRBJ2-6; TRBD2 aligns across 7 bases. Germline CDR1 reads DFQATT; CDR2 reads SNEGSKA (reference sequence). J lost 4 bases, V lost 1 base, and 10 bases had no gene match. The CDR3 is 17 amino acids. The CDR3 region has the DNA TGCAGTGCTAGAGGTTGGCGGGGGTTAGGGGGGGCCAACGTCCTGACTTTC. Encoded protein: CSARGWRGLGGANVLTF.

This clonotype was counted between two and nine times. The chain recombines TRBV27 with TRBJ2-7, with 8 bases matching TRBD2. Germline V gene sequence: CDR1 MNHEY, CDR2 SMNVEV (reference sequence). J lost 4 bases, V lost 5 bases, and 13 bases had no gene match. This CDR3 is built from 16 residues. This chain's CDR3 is CASSPPSGTSKYEQYF. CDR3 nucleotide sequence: TGTGCCAGCAGTCCTCCAAGCGGGACTAGTAAATACGAGCAGTACTTC.

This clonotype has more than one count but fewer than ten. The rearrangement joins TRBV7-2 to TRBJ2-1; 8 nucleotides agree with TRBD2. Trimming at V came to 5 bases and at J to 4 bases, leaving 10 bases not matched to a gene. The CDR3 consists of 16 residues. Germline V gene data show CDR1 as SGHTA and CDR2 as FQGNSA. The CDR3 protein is CASSVDVTSVYNEQFF. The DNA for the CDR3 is TGTGCCAGCAGCGTTGATGTGACTAGCGTATACAATGAGCAGTTCTTC.